This T cell receptor beta chain was retrieved from a study of blood T cell repertoires in COVID-19. Looking at the study overall: Whether acute or convalescent, the COVID-19 samples came from the United States, Italy and Spain. T cells, B-cell-depleted T cells, or PBMCs supplied cDNA or gDNA.

Under the authors' procedure: Nucleated cell number was recorded as an estimate derived from reference gene primer amplification. Assay used: immunoSEQ multiplex PCR; TCRdb lists only in-frame clones, some missing. V and J calls and clone size are copied from that table; D and trimming were computed from the DNA. Of just under 350,000 clones listed, around 83% are singletons. J lost 0 bases, V lost 2 bases, and 4 bases had no gene match. This CDR3 is 15 amino acids long. CDR1 and CDR2 (germline): SGHNT, YYREEE (reference sequence). Sequencing used peripheral blood. The source of this sequence is a man aged 25-40 years with active or convalescent COVID-19. The chain joins TRBV5-4 to TRBJ1-2, with 7 bases identical to TRBD1. The CDR3 bases are TGTGCCAGCAGCTTTGGGACAGTCACTAACTATGGCTACACCTTC. It translates to CASSFGTVTNYGYTF.